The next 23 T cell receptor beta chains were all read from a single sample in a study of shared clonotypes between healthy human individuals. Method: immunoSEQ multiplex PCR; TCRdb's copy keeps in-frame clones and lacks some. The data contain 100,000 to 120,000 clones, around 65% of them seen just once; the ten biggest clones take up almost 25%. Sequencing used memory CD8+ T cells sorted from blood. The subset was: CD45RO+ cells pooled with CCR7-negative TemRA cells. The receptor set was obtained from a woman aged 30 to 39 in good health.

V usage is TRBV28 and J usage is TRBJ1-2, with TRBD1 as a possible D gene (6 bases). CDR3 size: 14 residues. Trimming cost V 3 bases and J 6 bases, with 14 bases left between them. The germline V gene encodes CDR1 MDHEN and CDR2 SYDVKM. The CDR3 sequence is CASSFIAGADGYTF. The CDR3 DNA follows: TGTGCCAGCAGTTTTATCGCAGGGGCCGATGGCTACACCTTC.

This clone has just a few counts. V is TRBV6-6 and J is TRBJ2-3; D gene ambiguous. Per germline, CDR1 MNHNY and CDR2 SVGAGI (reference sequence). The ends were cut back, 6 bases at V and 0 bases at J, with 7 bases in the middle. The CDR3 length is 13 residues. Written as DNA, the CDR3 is TGTGCCAGCAGGCCCCCTAGCACAGATACGCAGTATTTT. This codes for CASRPPSTDTQYF.

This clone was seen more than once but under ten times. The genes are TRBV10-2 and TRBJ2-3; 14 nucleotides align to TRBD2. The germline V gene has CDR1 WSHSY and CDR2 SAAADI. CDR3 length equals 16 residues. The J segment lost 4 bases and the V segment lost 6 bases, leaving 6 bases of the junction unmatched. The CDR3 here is CASRTGLAGVADTQYF. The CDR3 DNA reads TGCGCCAGCAGGACGGGACTAGCGGGAGTCGCAGATACGCAGTATTTT.

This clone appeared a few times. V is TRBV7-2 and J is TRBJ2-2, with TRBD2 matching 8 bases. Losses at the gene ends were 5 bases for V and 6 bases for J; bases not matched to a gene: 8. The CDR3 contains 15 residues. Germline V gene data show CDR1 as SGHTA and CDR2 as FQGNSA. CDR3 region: CASSPRAGGAGELFF. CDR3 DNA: TGTGCCAGCAGCCCGAGGGCGGGAGGCGCCGGGGAGCTGTTTTTT.

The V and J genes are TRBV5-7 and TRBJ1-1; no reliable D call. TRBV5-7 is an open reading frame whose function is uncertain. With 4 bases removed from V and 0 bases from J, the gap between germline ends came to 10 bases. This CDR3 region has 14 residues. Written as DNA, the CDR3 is TGTGCCAGCAGCCTGTCGTCAATGAACACTGAAGCTTTCTTT. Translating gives CASSLSSMNTEAFF.

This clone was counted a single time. CDR3 amino acids: CASSLLTGGGSNQPQHF. The CDR3 DNA follows: TGTGCCAGCAGCTTATTGACAGGGGGCGGAAGCAATCAGCCCCAGCATTTT. The chain links TRBV7-6 to TRBJ1-5, with 10 nucleotides matching TRBD1. Germline assignment: CDR1 SGHVS and CDR2 FNYEAQ. The trim removed 2 bases at V and 1 base at J, leaving 5 bases unmatched. This CDR3 contains 17 residues. Looking up the rest from reference TRBV7-6 and TRBJ1-5 gives the full variable domain: GAGVSQSPRYKVTKRGQDVALRCDPISGHVSLYWYRQALGQGPEFLTYFNYEAQQDKSGLPNDRFSAERPEGSISTLTIQRTEQRDSAMYRCASSLLTGGGSNQPQHFGDGTRLSIL.

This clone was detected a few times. CDR3 in DNA: TGTGCCAGCAGCCAAACCGGGACAGGGGAAGGGGCCAACGTCCTGACTTTC. Translating it yields CASSQTGTGEGANVLTF. The chain recombines TRBV7-9 with TRBJ2-6, with 10 bases that match TRBD1. The CDR3 extends over 17 amino acids. The V gene end was trimmed by 5 bases and the J gene end by 4 bases; junction bases not matched to a gene: 8. Germline V gene data show CDR1 as SEHNR and CDR2 as FQNEAQ (reference sequence).

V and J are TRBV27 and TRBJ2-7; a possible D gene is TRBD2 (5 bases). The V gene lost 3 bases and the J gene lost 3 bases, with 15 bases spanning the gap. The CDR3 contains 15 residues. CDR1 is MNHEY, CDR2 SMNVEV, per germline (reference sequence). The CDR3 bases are TGTGCCAGCAGTTTTAACCCAGCGGAGCTCTACGAGCAGTACTTC. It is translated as CASSFNPAELYEQYF.

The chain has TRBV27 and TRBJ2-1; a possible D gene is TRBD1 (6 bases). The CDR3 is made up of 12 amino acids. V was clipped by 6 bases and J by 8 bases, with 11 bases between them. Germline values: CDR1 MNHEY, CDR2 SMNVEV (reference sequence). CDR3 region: CASSTGFYEQFF. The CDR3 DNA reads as TGTGCCAGCAGCACAGGGTTTTATGAGCAGTTCTTC.

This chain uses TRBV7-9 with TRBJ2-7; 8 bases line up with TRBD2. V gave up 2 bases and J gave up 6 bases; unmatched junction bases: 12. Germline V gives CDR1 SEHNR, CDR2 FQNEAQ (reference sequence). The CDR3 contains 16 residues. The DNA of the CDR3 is TGTGCCAGCAGCTTAATCGGGCGCGGGGCGGGAGGCGAGCAGTACTTC. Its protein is CASSLIGRGAGGEQYF.

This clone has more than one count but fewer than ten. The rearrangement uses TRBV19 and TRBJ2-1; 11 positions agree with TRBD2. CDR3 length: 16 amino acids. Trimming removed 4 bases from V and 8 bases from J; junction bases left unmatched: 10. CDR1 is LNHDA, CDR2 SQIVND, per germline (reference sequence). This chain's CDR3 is CASSNRLAGGVDEQFF. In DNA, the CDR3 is TGTGCCAGTAGTAATAGGCTAGCGGGAGGCGTCGATGAGCAGTTCTTC.

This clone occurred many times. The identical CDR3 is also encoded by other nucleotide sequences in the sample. CDR3 residues: CASSETGTTGANVLTF. The CDR3 coding sequence is TGTGCCAGCAGTGAGACAGGGACCACTGGGGCCAACGTCCTGACTTTC. V and J are TRBV6-4 and TRBJ2-6; 7 bases fit TRBD1. The CDR3 covers 16 residues. Germline assignment: CDR1 MRHNA and CDR2 SNTAGT. J gave up 2 bases and V 3 bases, and 4 bases lay outside the gene matches.

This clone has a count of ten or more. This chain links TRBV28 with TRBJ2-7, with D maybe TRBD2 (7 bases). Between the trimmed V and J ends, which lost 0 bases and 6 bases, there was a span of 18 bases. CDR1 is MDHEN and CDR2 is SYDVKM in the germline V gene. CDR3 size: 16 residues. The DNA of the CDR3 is TGTGCCAGCAGTTTATGGCGGGGGACATCGGACGTCGAGCAGTACTTC. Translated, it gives CASSLWRGTSDVEQYF.

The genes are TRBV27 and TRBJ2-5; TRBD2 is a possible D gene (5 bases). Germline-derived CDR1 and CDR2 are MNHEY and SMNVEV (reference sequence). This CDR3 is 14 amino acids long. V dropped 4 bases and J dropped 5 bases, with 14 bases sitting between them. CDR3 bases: TGTGCCAGCAGTTACTACCCGCCGGGGGAGACCCAGTACTTC. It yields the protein CASSYYPPGETQYF.

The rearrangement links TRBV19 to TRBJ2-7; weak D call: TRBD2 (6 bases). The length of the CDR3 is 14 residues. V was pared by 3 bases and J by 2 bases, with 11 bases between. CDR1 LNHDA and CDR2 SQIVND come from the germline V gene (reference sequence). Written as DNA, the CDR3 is TGTGCCAGTAGTATTGGGGACTTTACCTACGAGCAGTACTTC. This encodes CASSIGDFTYEQYF.

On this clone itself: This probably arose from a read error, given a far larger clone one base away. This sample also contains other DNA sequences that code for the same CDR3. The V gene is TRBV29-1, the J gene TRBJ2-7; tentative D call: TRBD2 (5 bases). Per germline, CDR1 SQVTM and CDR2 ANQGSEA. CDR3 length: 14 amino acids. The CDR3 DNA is TGTAGCGTTGAGGGAGCCAGCTCAGTCTACGAGCAGTACTTC. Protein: CSVEGASSVYEQYF.

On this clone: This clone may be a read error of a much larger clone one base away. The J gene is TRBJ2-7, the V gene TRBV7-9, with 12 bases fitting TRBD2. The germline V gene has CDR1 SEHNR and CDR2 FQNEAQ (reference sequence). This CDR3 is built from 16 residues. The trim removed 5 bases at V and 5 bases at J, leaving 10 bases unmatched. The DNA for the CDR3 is TGTGCCAGCAGCCAAGACCCGACTAGCGGGAGCAACGAGCAGTACTTC. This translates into CASSQDPTSGSNEQYF. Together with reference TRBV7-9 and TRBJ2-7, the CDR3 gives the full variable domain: DTGVSQNPRHKITKRGQNVTFRCDPISEHNRLYWYRQTLGQGPEFLTYFQNEAQLEKSRLLSDRFSAERPKGSFSTLEIQRTEQGDSAMYLCASSQDPTSGSNEQYFGPGTRLTVT.

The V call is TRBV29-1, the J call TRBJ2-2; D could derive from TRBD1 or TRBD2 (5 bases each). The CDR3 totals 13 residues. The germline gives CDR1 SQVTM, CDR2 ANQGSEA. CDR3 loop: CSARVASTGELFF. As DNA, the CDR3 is TGCAGTGCCAGGGTAGCGAGCACCGGGGAGCTGTTTTTT.

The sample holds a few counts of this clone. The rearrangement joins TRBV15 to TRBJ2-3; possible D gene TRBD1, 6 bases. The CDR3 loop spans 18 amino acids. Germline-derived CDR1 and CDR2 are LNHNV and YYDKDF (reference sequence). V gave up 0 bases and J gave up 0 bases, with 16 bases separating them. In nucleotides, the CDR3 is TGTGCCACCAGCAGAGAAAGGGAATACAGGGCTAGCACAGATACGCAGTATTTT. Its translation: CATSREREYRASTDTQYF.

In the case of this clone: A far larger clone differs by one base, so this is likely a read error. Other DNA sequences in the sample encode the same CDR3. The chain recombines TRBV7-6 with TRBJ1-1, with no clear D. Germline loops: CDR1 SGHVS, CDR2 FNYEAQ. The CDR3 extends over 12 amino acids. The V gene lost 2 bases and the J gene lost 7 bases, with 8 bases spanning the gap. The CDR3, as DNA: TGTGCCAGCAGCTTACAGGATAGTGAAGCTTTCTTT. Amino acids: CASSLQDSEAFF.

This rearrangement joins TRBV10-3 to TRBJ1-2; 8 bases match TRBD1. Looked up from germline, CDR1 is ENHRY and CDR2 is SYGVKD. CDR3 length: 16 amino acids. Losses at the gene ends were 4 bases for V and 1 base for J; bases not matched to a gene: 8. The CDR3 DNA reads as TGTGCCATCAGTGGGGACAGGCAACTCAATAACTATGGCTACACCTTC. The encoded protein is CAISGDRQLNNYGYTF.

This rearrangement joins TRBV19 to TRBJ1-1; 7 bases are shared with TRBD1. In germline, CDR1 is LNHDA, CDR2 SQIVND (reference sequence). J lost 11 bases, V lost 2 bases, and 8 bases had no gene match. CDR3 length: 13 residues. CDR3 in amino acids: CASSIFGTVEAFF. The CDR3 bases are TGTGCCAGTAGTATATTTGGGACAGTTGAGGCTTTCTTT.

The CDR3 nucleotides read TGCAGCGTTGAAGTCCGACAGGGAGTGGGCTTTACTGGAAACACCATATATTTT. Its protein is CSVEVRQGVGFTGNTIYF. The chain recombines TRBV29-1 with TRBJ1-3, with TRBD1 identical over 7 bases. J gave up 2 bases and V 1 base, and 14 bases lay outside the gene matches. The germline CDR1 and CDR2 sequences are SQVTM and ANQGSEA. This CDR3 spans 18 amino acids.